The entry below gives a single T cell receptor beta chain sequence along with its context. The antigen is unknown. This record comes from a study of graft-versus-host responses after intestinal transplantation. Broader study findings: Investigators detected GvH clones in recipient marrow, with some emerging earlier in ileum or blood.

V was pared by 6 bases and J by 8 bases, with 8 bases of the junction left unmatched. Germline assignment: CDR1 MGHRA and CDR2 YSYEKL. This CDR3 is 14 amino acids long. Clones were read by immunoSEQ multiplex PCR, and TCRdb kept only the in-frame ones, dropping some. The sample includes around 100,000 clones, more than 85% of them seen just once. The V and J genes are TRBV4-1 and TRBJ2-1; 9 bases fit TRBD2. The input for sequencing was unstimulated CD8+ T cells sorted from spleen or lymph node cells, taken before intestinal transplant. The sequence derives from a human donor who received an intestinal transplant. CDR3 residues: CASRRRGGLDEQFF. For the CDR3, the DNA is TGCGCCAGCAGGAGGCGGGGGGGCCTTGATGAGCAGTTCTTC.